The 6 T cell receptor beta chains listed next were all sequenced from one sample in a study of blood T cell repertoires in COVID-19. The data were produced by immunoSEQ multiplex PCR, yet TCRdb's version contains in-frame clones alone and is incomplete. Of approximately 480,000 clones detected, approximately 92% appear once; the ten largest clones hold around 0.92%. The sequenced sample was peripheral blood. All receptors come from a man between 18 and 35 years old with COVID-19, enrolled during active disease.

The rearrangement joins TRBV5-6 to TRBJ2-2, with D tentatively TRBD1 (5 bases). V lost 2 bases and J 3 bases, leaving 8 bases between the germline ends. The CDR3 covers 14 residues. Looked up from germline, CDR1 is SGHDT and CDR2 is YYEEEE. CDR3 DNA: TGTGCCAGCAGCTTCAGGGTCCACACCGGGGAGCTGTTTTTT. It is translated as CASSFRVHTGELFF.

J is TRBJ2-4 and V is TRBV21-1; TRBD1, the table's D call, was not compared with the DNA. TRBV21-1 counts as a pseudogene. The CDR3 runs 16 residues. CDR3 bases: TGTGCCAGCAGCTTCTACGACAGGGTTGACAAAAACATTCAGTACTTC. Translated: CASSFYDRVDKNIQYF.

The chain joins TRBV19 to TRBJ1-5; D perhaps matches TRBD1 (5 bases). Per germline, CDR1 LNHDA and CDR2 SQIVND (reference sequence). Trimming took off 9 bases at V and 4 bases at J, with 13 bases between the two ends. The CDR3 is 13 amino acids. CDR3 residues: CASRRDGNQPQHF. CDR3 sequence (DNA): TGTGCCAGCCGGAGGGACGGTAATCAGCCCCAGCATTTT.

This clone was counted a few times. CDR3 loop: CASSRTSGDRIQEFF. The CDR3 coding sequence is TGTGCCAGCAGTAGGACTAGCGGGGACCGGATACAAGAGTTCTTC. The chain has TRBV6-4 and TRBJ2-1; TRBD2 agrees at 12 bases. CDR3 length: 15 residues. V trimming: 5 bases; J trimming: 14 bases; junction bases outside the gene matches: 13. Germline V CDR1 and CDR2: MRHNA, SNTAGT.

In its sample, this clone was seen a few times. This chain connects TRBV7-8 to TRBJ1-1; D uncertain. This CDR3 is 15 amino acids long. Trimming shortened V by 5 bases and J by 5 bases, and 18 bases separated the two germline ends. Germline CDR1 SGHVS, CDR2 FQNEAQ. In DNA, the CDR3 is TGTGCCAGCAGCCCCGGACGGACGGGATCGACTGAAGCTTTCTTT. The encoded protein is CASSPGRTGSTEAFF.

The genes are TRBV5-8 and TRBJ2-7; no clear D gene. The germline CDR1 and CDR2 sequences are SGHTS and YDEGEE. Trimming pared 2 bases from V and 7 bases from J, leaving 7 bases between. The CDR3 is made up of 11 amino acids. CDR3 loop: CASSLILEQYF. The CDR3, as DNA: TGTGCCAGCAGCTTAATCCTGGAGCAGTACTTC.